These T cell receptor beta chains were read from a single sample in a study of T cell changes during pregnancy in multiple sclerosis. Clones were sequenced by immunoSEQ multiplex PCR, and TCRdb holds only the in-frame ones, with some missing. The sample holds 35,000 to 45,000 clones, almost 90% seen once. The source was peripheral blood, collected in the second trimester of pregnancy. Receptors were obtained from a female donor in good health, enrolled as a control in a pregnancy study. The CDR3 runs from the conserved cysteine through the conserved F or W. The D gene is left open where the match is weak. The listing skips clone size in some rows; elsewhere it reads once, few, many or a size class.

TRBV27,TRBJ1-1,.,.,TGTGCCAGCAGTTTATCAGGGGCCCCAAATACGTTCATGAACACTGAAGCTTTCTTT,CASSLSGAPNTFMNTEAFF
TRBV19,TRBJ2-7,.,.,TGTGCCAGTAGTATTAGGGGGGGCGAGCAGTACTTC,CASSIRGGEQYF
TRBV29-1,TRBJ1-1,.,.,TGCAGCGGGCACAGGGCGGAGAACACTGAAGCTTTCTTT,CSGHRAENTEAFF
TRBV6-1,TRBJ1-2,.,.,TGTGCCAGCAGTGTGCGGCAGTTCTATGGCTACACCTTC,CASSVRQFYGYTF
TRBV5-6,TRBJ2-1,.,once,TGTGCCAGCAGCTACAGGGTTGGGTCCTACAATGAGCAGTTCTTC,CASSYRVGSYNEQFF
TRBV7-2,TRBJ2-7,TRBD2,.,TGTGCCAGCAGCGCCATGGGTGGACTAGAGCTTCTCGAGCAGTACTTC,CASSAMGGLELLEQYF
TRBV7-2,TRBJ1-3,.,once,TGTGCCAGCAGCAGACAGCCCTCGGGCGGAAACACCATATATTTT,CASSRQPSGGNTIYF
TRBV19,TRBJ2-1,.,.,TGTGCCAGTAGTACGCTCTCTACCCGTAATGAGCAGTTCTTC,CASSTLSTRNEQFF
TRBV2,TRBJ1-2,TRBD1,.,TGTGCCAGCAGGGACAGGGTCCGTGGCTACACCTTC,CASRDRVRGYTF
TRBV7-2,TRBJ2-7,.,.,TGTGCCAGCAGCTCCATCCGGGGCTACGAGCAGTACTTC,CASSSIRGYEQYF
TRBV27,TRBJ2-5,TRBD1,medium-sized,TGTGCCAGCAGTTTGGGGACAGGGGGCCAAGAGACCCAGTACTTC,CASSLGTGGQETQYF
TRBV6-5,TRBJ1-1,TRBD1,.,TGTGCCAGCACTCGCGACAGGGTGAACACTGAAGCTTTCTTT,CASTRDRVNTEAFF
TRBV18,TRBJ2-7,TRBD2,.,TGTGCCAGCTCACTGAGAGCCGGGACTAGCGTGGACGAGCAGTACTTC,CASSLRAGTSVDEQYF
TRBV7-2,TRBJ2-6,TRBD1,.,TGTGCCAGCAGCGCGAGACAGGGGGCGGAAGGGGCCAACGTCCTGACTTTC,CASSARQGAEGANVLTF
TRBV10-3,TRBJ1-3,.,.,TGTGCCATAACCCTGGGGGGAAAGGGAAACACCATATATTTT,CAITLGGKGNTIYF
TRBV18,TRBJ1-1,TRBD1,once,TGTGCCAGCTCCCTCAAGGGGGCTGAGACTGAAGCTTTCTTT,CASSLKGAETEAFF
TRBV5-1,TRBJ1-2,TRBD1,.,TGCGCCAGCAGACCGGGACAGTTAGACTATGGCTACACCTTC,CASRPGQLDYGYTF
TRBV6-1,TRBJ1-1,TRBD1,.,TGTGCCAGCAGCTACACAGGGGTCACTGAAGCTTTCTTT,CASSYTGVTEAFF
TRBV23-1,TRBJ1-3,TRBD1,once,TGCGCCAGCAGTCAATCCCCCGGACAGGGGTTCTCTGGAAACACCATATATTTT,CASSQSPGQGFSGNTIYF
TRBV5-6,TRBJ1-1,TRBD1,.,TGTGCCAGCAGCTTGACCGGGACAGGGGAATCTGAAGCTTTCTTT,CASSLTGTGESEAFF
TRBV10-3,TRBJ1-1,TRBD1,.,TGTGCCATCAGTGAGTCGACAGGGCAAGCTTTCTTT,CAISESTGQAFF
TRBV2,TRBJ2-7,.,.,TGTGCCAGCAGTGAAGCTGCGGCAGGGTTGAACGAGCAGTACTTC,CASSEAAAGLNEQYF
TRBV10-3,TRBJ2-7,.,.,TGTGCCATCAGGGGGGGAGGTACCTCATCCTACGAGCAGTACTTC,CAIRGGGTSSYEQYF
TRBV19,TRBJ2-1,TRBD2,.,TGTGCCAGTAGTGCCCAGGGAGCGGGGGGGCCATACAATGAGCAGTTCTTC,CASSAQGAGGPYNEQFF
TRBV5-6,TRBJ1-2,TRBD1,.,TGTGCCAGCAGCTTGGTGGGACAGGGTGGTAATGGCTACACCTTC,CASSLVGQGGNGYTF
TRBV4-3,TRBJ1-2,.,.,TGCGCCAGCAACGGAGGAGGGACGGATGGCTACACCTTC,CASNGGGTDGYTF
TRBV19,TRBJ2-1,TRBD2,.,TGTGCCAGTAGTAGTTTCGGGGAGGGCCGAAATGAGCAGTTCTTC,CASSSFGEGRNEQFF
TRBV5-4,TRBJ2-3,.,.,TGTGCCAGCAGCTCCAACAGGGGCACAGATACGCAGTATTTT,CASSSNRGTDTQYF
TRBV19,TRBJ2-5,TRBD2,.,TGTGCCAGTACCGAAGGGACTAGCGGGAGGATAGAGACCCAGTACTTC,CASTEGTSGRIETQYF
TRBV5-6,TRBJ1-5,TRBD1,once,TGTGCCAGCAGTCATGGGACAGGAGGTCAGCCCCAGCATTTT,CASSHGTGGQPQHF
TRBV25-1,TRBJ1-3,TRBD1,.,TGTGCCAGCAGTGATCCCCTCCGGGACAGCGAGACCCGAAACACCATATATTTT,CASSDPLRDSETRNTIYF
TRBV11-2,TRBJ2-2,TRBD2,.,TGTGCCAGCCTCCAGGGGTTCGGGGGGGGCACCGGGGAGCTGTTTTTT,CASLQGFGGGTGELFF
TRBV27,TRBJ2-1,.,.,TGTGCCAGCAGCTTGTCCCCCGTACAGGTCACCTACAATGAGCAGTTCTTC,CASSLSPVQVTYNEQFF
TRBV7-2,TRBJ1-2,.,.,TGTGCCAGCAGCTTGGAGGCAGACTATGGCTACACCTTC,CASSLEADYGYTF
TRBV11-2,TRBJ1-1,.,.,TGTGCCAGCAGCTTAGGGGCGAACACTGAAGCTTTCTTT,CASSLGANTEAFF
TRBV11-2,TRBJ1-2,TRBD1,.,TGTGCCAGCAGCTTAGATCAGGGCAGGGGGCCCTATGGCGGCTACACCTTC,CASSLDQGRGPYGGYTF
TRBV5-1,TRBJ1-2,TRBD1,.,TGCGCCAGCAGCTTGGCCGTTTACCAGGGGGATGGCTACACCTTC,CASSLAVYQGDGYTF
TRBV6-1,TRBJ2-7,TRBD1,.,TGTGCCAGCAGGCCCGACAGGGGAAAAGAGCAGTACTTC,CASRPDRGKEQYF
TRBV6-4,TRBJ2-3,.,.,TGTGCCAGCAGTGGGGGCGACCGCGGGGTCAATACGCAGTATTTT,CASSGGDRGVNTQYF
TRBV18,TRBJ1-2,.,.,TGTGCCAGCTCACCTAACCGGTCAGGCTATGGCTACACCTTC,CASSPNRSGYGYTF